Shown below are 27 T cell receptor beta chains from a single sample sequenced in a study of blood T cell repertoires in COVID-19. Sequencing used immunoSEQ multiplex PCR; TCRdb keeps in-frame clones, though not all of them. The profile shows approximately 170,000 clones, around four fifths of them singletons. The sequencing input was PBMCs or T cells enriched from blood (not recorded which). The receptors stem from a woman aged 45-59 years who had recovered from COVID-19.

The V gene is TRBV7-8, the J gene TRBJ1-2, with TRBD1 matching 7 bases. Germline V gene sequence: CDR1 SGHVS, CDR2 FQNEAQ. The J segment lost 4 bases and the V segment lost 5 bases, leaving 10 bases of the junction unmatched. The CDR3 spans 15 residues. The CDR3 protein is CASSLWTGGSYGYTF. CDR3 in DNA: TGTGCCAGCAGCCTATGGACAGGTGGGAGCTATGGCTACACCTTC. Drawing the rest from reference TRBV7-8 and TRBJ1-2, the complete variable domain is GAGVSQSPRYKVAKRGQDVALRCDPISGHVSLFWYQQALGQGPEFLTYFQNEAQLDKSGLPSDRFFAERPEGSVSTLKIQRTQQEDSAVYLCASSLWTGGSYGYTFGSGTRLTVV.

The rearrangement uses TRBV29-1 and TRBJ1-5, with 11 bases matching TRBD1. The germline CDR1 and CDR2 sequences are SQVTM and ANQGSEA. The CDR3 has 14 residues. V lost 5 bases and J lost 3; bases outside the gene matches: 3. CDR3 sequence reads: CSVRDRGTNQPQHF. The CDR3 nucleotides read TGCAGCGTTCGGGACAGGGGGACCAATCAGCCCCAGCATTTT.

The chain couples TRBV29-1 to TRBJ1-1, with D uncertain. Germline CDR1 is SQVTM and CDR2 is ANQGSEA. The germline V and J ends were trimmed by 4 bases and 3 bases, with 9 bases remaining between them. The CDR3 is 12 residues long. This CDR3 reads CSVAYTDTEAFF. CDR3 bases: TGCAGCGTTGCTTATACTGACACTGAAGCTTTCTTT.

V and J are TRBV6-5 and TRBJ1-1; TRBD1 aligns across 8 bases. There are 14 residues in the CDR3. Losses at the gene ends were 7 bases for V and 6 bases for J; bases not matched to a gene: 10. Looked up from germline, CDR1 is MNHEY and CDR2 is SVGAGI. This CDR3 is CASIQGAEGAEAFF. CDR3 nucleotides: TGTGCCAGCATCCAGGGGGCGGAGGGCGCTGAAGCTTTCTTT.

The chain joins TRBV3-1 (or the pseudogene TRBV3-2) to TRBJ2-3; the match to TRBD2 covers 12 bases. Germline CDR1 and CDR2: LGHDT and YNNKEL (reference sequence). V trimming: 5 bases; J trimming: 4 bases; junction bases outside the gene matches: 7. The CDR3 is 16 amino acids. The CDR3 DNA sequence: TGTGCCAGCAGCATAACTAGCGGGGGGCCCGCAGATACGCAGTATTTT. Translation: CASSITSGGPADTQYF.

The J gene is TRBJ2-4, the V gene TRBV7-3; TRBD2 matches at 9 bases. CDR3 size: 16 residues. Per germline, CDR1 SGHTA and CDR2 FQGTGA. J was trimmed by 8 bases and V by 5 bases; bases with no gene match: 13. CDR3 region: CASSPSGTSRSDIQYF. In DNA, the CDR3 is TGTGCCAGCAGCCCGAGCGGGACTAGCAGGTCCGACATTCAGTACTTC.

The chain combines TRBV2 with TRBJ1-5; D unclear. The CDR3 consists of 14 residues. The germline CDR1 and CDR2 sequences are SNHLY and FYNNEI. V lost 6 bases and J 6 bases, leaving 15 bases between the germline ends. Here the CDR3 reads CASRGVSVSQPQHF. CDR3 bases: TGTGCCAGCAGGGGAGTTTCGGTAAGTCAGCCCCAGCATTTT.

The chain uses TRBV21-1 and TRBJ1-1. TRBV21-1 is tagged as a pseudogene. This CDR3 comprises 14 residues. The CDR3 DNA is TGTGCCAGCAGCACCCTTAACTGGAACACTGAAGCTTTCTTT. Its protein product is CASSTLNWNTEAFF.

CDR3: CASSQGMGQGFGNTIYF. CDR3 coding DNA: TGTGCCAGCAGCCAAGGGATGGGACAGGGGTTTGGAAACACCATATATTTT. The chain links TRBV4-2 to TRBJ1-3, with 10 nucleotides matching TRBD1. The CDR3 is 17 residues long. With 1 base clipped from V and 3 bases from J, the junction kept 6 bases outside the gene matches. Germline V lookup: CDR1 LGHNA, CDR2 YNFKEQ.

The chain is built from TRBV6-5 and TRBJ1-1, with D tentatively TRBD1 (6 bases). The CDR3 covers 14 residues. Per the germline V gene, CDR1 is MNHEY and CDR2 is SVGAGI. Trimming cost V 5 bases and J 5 bases, with 15 bases left between them. In nucleotides, the CDR3 is TGTGCCAGCAGTCCCTCCAGGGGCCGAACTGAAGCTTTCTTT. Translated, it gives CASSPSRGRTEAFF.

The V call is TRBV30, the J call TRBJ1-1, with a tentative D call TRBD1 (5 bases). The CDR3 contains 14 residues. Per the germline V gene, CDR1 is GTSNPN and CDR2 is SVGIG (reference sequence). V lost 5 bases and J 1 base, leaving 14 bases between the germline ends. CDR3 nucleotides: TGTGCCTGGCGACAGAGCCCAAGGAACACTGAAGCTTTCTTT. This encodes CAWRQSPRNTEAFF. Full variable domain (rest looked up from reference TRBV30 and TRBJ1-1): SQTIHQWPATLVQPVGSPLSLECTVEGTSNPNLYWYRQAAGRGLQLLFYSVGIGQISSEVPQNLSASRPQDRQFILSSKKLLLSDSGFYLCAWRQSPRNTEAFFGQGTRLTVV.

The chain couples TRBV5-4 to TRBJ1-5; D not certain. The V end was cut by 9 bases, the J end by 3 bases, with 16 bases between. In germline, CDR1 is SGHNT, CDR2 YYREEE (reference sequence). The CDR3 is 14 amino acids. In nucleotides, the CDR3 is TGTGCCACCACCAGTGCAGGCGACAATCAGCCCCAGCATTTT. Protein product: CATTSAGDNQPQHF. Supplemented by reference TRBV5-4 and TRBJ1-5, the full variable domain reads ETGVTQSPTHLIKTRGQQVTLRCSSQSGHNTVSWYQQALGQGPQFIFQYYREEENGRGNFPPRFSGLQFPNYSSELNVNALELDDSALYLCATTSAGDNQPQHFGDGTRLSIL.

This sequence joins TRBV29-1 and TRBJ2-1; 8 bases line up with TRBD1. Trimming removed 5 bases from V and 4 bases from J; junction bases left unmatched: 7. CDR3 length: 14 residues. CDR1 is SQVTM, CDR2 ANQGSEA, per germline. CDR3 sequence (DNA): TGCAGCGTTCGTGACAGGGGAGGTTACAATGAGCAGTTCTTC. Translating gives CSVRDRGGYNEQFF.

The chain couples TRBV28 to TRBJ2-7; TRBD2 matches 11 bases. Trimming took 4 bases from V and 0 from J; bases not matched to a gene: 5. The CDR3 extends over 16 amino acids. The germline CDR1 and CDR2 sequences are MDHEN and SYDVKM. For the CDR3, the DNA is TGTGCCAGCAGTTCGCCGGGGACTAGCGGCTCCTACGAGCAGTACGTC. Protein product: CASSSPGTSGSYEQYV.

The chain has TRBV4-3 and TRBJ2-1, with a tentative D call TRBD2 (5 bases). Germline V lookup: CDR1 LGHNA, CDR2 YSLEER. The CDR3 loop spans 18 amino acids. Trimming left V 0 bases short and J 7 bases short, with 22 bases between. CDR3 in DNA: TGCGCCAGCAGCCAAGAGAGTTCAAGAGCAGCGGCACGGAATGAGCAGTTCTTC. It encodes CASSQESSRAAARNEQFF.

The chain carries TRBV4-2 and TRBJ2-1; 8 nucleotides align to TRBD2. Per germline, CDR1 LGHNA and CDR2 YNFKEQ. J was trimmed by 2 bases and V by 0 bases; bases with no gene match: 6. This CDR3 is built from 17 residues. CDR3 DNA: TGTGCCAGCAGCCAAGAAATATTCGGGGGGGCCTACAATGAGCAGTTCTTC. It translates to CASSQEIFGGAYNEQFF.

CDR3 in DNA: TGTGCCAGCGGTCTAACAGATTCACCCCTCCACTTT. This codes for CASGLTDSPLHF. The V gene is TRBV6-5, the J gene TRBJ1-6; D remains unclear. The V end lost 8 bases, the J end lost 8 bases, and 10 bases lay between the germline ends. The CDR3 contains 12 residues. CDR1 MNHEY and CDR2 SVGAGI come from the germline V gene.

The chain is built from TRBV28 and TRBJ2-1, with a possible D match to TRBD1 (5 bases). V was shortened by 10 bases and J by 2 bases, with 12 bases between the two germline ends. There are 13 residues in the CDR3. Per germline, CDR1 MDHEN and CDR2 SYDVKM. The CDR3 loop reads CATGHTPYNEQFF. As DNA, the CDR3 is TGTGCCACAGGACATACTCCCTACAATGAGCAGTTCTTC.

This clone has only one observation. V is TRBV11-3 and J is TRBJ2-1; TRBD2 matches 10 bases. The CDR3 is 15 residues long. J gave up 6 bases and V 0 bases, and 2 bases lay outside the gene matches. Germline-derived CDR1 and CDR2 are SGHNT and YENEEA. CDR3 sequence (DNA): TGTGCCAGCAGCTTAGAACTAGCGGGGCCCAATGAGCAGTTCTTC. Translating it yields CASSLELAGPNEQFF.

V gene TRBV18 combines with J gene TRBJ2-5, with D possibly TRBD1 on 5 matching bases. V was clipped by 2 bases and J by 6 bases, with 7 bases between them. Germline CDR1 is KGHSH and CDR2 is LQKENI. This CDR3 comprises 12 residues. CDR3 amino acids: CASSPKGQTQYF. For the CDR3, the DNA is TGTGCCAGCTCACCAAAGGGGCAGACCCAGTACTTC.

The V gene is TRBV7-8, the J gene TRBJ1-2; 7 bases align to TRBD1. With V trimmed by 0 bases and J by 4 bases, 2 bases remained unmatched. The germline CDR1 and CDR2 sequences are SGHVS and FQNEAQ. The CDR3 is made up of 14 amino acids. The DNA of the CDR3 is TGTGCCAGCAGCTTAGCAGGGGACAGCTATGGCTACACCTTC. It yields the protein CASSLAGDSYGYTF.

This chain joins TRBV11-1 and TRBJ2-3, with 10 positions matching TRBD1. CDR1 is SGHAT, CDR2 FQDESV, per germline (reference sequence). V shed 5 bases, J shed 4 bases, and the junction held 6 bases outside the gene matches. The CDR3 consists of 15 residues. CDR3 coding DNA: TGTGCCAGCAGCCTCCGGGACAGGGGCGCAGATACGCAGTATTTT. Encoded protein: CASSLRDRGADTQYF.

This clone was seen a few times. The chain carries TRBV7-9 and TRBJ1-2; TRBD1 might be the D (5 bases). Germline loops: CDR1 SEHNR, CDR2 FQNEAQ (reference sequence). The CDR3 has 12 amino acids. The germline V and J ends were trimmed by 5 bases and 8 bases, with 12 bases remaining between them. The CDR3 DNA reads TGTGCCAGCAGCCCAGGGATGTGGGGCTACACCTTC. It specifies CASSPGMWGYTF.

The rearrangement uses TRBV6-6 and TRBJ1-1; D gene uncertain. Trimming removed 6 bases at V and 1 base at J, with 15 bases between. The CDR3 is 15 residues long. From germline, CDR1 is MNHNY and CDR2 SVGAGI (reference sequence). The CDR3 DNA reads TGTGCCAGCAGCCTCCGGGGAGAAGGGAACACTGAAGCTTTCTTT. Translating gives CASSLRGEGNTEAFF.

The CDR3 nucleotides read TGTGCCAGCAGCTCGGGACAGAGAAACACTGAAGCTTTCTTT. Encoded protein: CASSSGQRNTEAFF. The rearrangement uses TRBV7-2 and TRBJ1-1, with 7 bases aligning to TRBD1. Germline V CDR1 and CDR2: SGHTA, FQGNSA. CDR3 size: 14 residues. V lost 4 bases to trimming and J lost 2 bases; unmatched junction nucleotides: 4. The variable domain in full, completed from reference TRBV7-2 and TRBJ1-1, reads GAGVSQSPSNKVTEKGKDVELRCDPISGHTALYWYRQSLGQGLEFLIYFQGNSAPDKSGLPSDRFSAERTGGSVSTLTIQRTQQEDSAVYLCASSSGQRNTEAFFGQGTRLTVV.

The J gene is TRBJ2-5, the V gene TRBV5-1; D is possibly TRBD2 (6 bases). The CDR3 is 13 residues long. CDR1 is SGHRS and CDR2 is YFSETQ in the germline V gene. V lost 3 bases to trimming and J lost 4 bases, with 10 bases between them. CDR3 region: CASSSGGAETQYF. The CDR3 nucleotides are TGCGCCAGCAGCTCCGGAGGGGCAGAGACCCAGTACTTC.

The J gene is TRBJ1-5, the V gene TRBV4-1, with 10 positions matching TRBD1. Germline V lookup: CDR1 MGHRA, CDR2 YSYEKL. V shed 4 bases, J shed 6 bases, and the junction held 9 bases outside the gene matches. The CDR3 is 16 amino acids. DNA of the CDR3: TGCGCCAGCAGCCCCAGTGGGGACAGGGGAGGTCAGCCCCAGCATTTT. It is translated as CASSPSGDRGGQPQHF.